Each of the 32 T cell receptor beta chains below was sequenced from the same sample in a study of shared clonotypes between healthy human individuals. Produced via immunoSEQ multiplex PCR; TCRdb's table is partial and in-frame only. The table includes around 700,000 clones, roughly 72% detected once. The sequencing input was memory CD4+ T cells sorted from blood. Subset reported: CD45RA-negative fraction. These receptors originate from a woman in her 30s in good health.

The rearrangement links TRBV28 to TRBJ2-7; TRBD1 aligns across 11 bases. The V gene's germline CDR1 is MDHEN and CDR2 SYDVKM. The CDR3 extends over 15 amino acids. V was clipped by 3 bases and J by 1 base; unmatched bases: 2. For the CDR3, the DNA is TGTGCCAGCAGTTTTGGGACAGGGGGGTCCTACGAGCAGTACTTC. Protein product: CASSFGTGGSYEQYF.

The rearrangement joins TRBV28 to TRBJ1-5; D is possibly TRBD1 (6 bases). V shed 0 bases and J shed 7 bases, with 16 bases lying between them. The germline V gene has CDR1 MDHEN and CDR2 SYDVKM. CDR3 length equals 16 residues. The DNA of the CDR3 is TGTGCCAGCAGTTTATGGGACAGCGCCTGGGGACAGCCCCAGCATTTT. Translation gives CASSLWDSAWGQPQHF. Full variable domain (remainder filled in from reference TRBV28 and TRBJ1-5): DVKVTQSSRYLVKRTGEKVFLECVQDMDHENMFWYRQDPGLGLRLIYFSYDVKMKEKGDIPEGYSVSREKKERFSLILESASTNQTSMYLCASSLWDSAWGQPQHFGDGTRLSIL.

This chain connects TRBV2 to TRBJ2-5; no definite D call. The CDR3 is made up of 13 amino acids. Trimming removed 1 base at V and 9 bases at J, with 12 bases between. The germline gives CDR1 SNHLY, CDR2 FYNNEI. Here the CDR3 reads CASSEEARGPQYF. The CDR3 DNA sequence: TGTGCCAGCAGTGAAGAGGCGAGAGGTCCCCAGTACTTC.

As for this clone: The same CDR3 arises from other DNA sequences in this sample as well. The chain couples TRBV5-4 to TRBJ2-1; the match to TRBD2 covers 8 bases. The junction had 3 bases not matched to a gene; V was cut back by 4 bases and J by 0 bases. This CDR3 has 15 amino acids. Germline V lookup: CDR1 SGHNT, CDR2 YYREEE (reference sequence). CDR3 DNA sequence: TGTGCCAGCAGCCTCGGGACTAGCTCCTACAATGAGCAGTTCTTC. Its protein is CASSLGTSSYNEQFF. Full variable domain (missing parts from reference TRBV5-4 and TRBJ2-1): ETGVTQSPTHLIKTRGQQVTLRCSSQSGHNTVSWYQQALGQGPQFIFQYYREEENGRGNFPPRFSGLQFPNYSSELNVNALELDDSALYLCASSLGTSSYNEQFFGPGTRLTVL.

The chain has TRBV14 and TRBJ2-5; D call uncertain. The germline gives CDR1 SGHDN, CDR2 FVKESK. The CDR3 contains 13 residues. With 3 bases removed from V and 7 bases from J, the gap between germline ends came to 12 bases. CDR3 bases: TGTGCCAGCAGCCAGACCGCTGTTGGGACCCAGTACTTC. Amino acids: CASSQTAVGTQYF.

This clone was observed a handful of times. This sequence joins TRBV18 and TRBJ2-1, with D tentatively TRBD2 (6 bases). Trimming pared 6 bases from V and 3 bases from J, leaving 12 bases between. The CDR3 runs 14 residues. The germline CDR1 and CDR2 sequences are KGHSH and LQKENI. The CDR3 spells CASSRETFYNEQFF. The CDR3 DNA reads TGTGCCAGCTCCCGGGAGACTTTCTACAATGAGCAGTTCTTC.

This clone was observed a few times. This sequence joins TRBV7-9 and TRBJ1-4; D gene uncertain. V lost 1 base and J lost 5, with 5 bases in between. Per germline, CDR1 SEHNR and CDR2 FQNEAQ (reference sequence). The length of the CDR3 is 13 residues. In nucleotides, the CDR3 is TGTGCCAGCAGCTTAGTCGGGAATGAAAAACTGTTTTTT. It specifies CASSLVGNEKLFF.

In this sample, this clone turned up a few times. The rearrangement links TRBV2 to TRBJ2-3; 8 nucleotides line up with TRBD1. Per germline, CDR1 SNHLY and CDR2 FYNNEI. The length of the CDR3 is 13 residues. V gave up 5 bases and J gave up 8 bases; unmatched junction bases: 6. The chain's CDR3 is CASSHDTGGTQYF. CDR3 DNA sequence: TGTGCCAGCAGTCACGACACAGGGGGTACGCAGTATTTT.

This sequence joins TRBV28 and TRBJ1-2; a possible D gene is TRBD1 (5 bases). CDR3 length: 13 amino acids. Looked up from germline, CDR1 is MDHEN and CDR2 is SYDVKM. V shed 4 bases and J shed 4 bases, with 10 bases lying between them. This CDR3 reads CASSYQGPYGYTF. The DNA for the CDR3 is TGTGCCAGCAGTTATCAGGGCCCCTATGGCTACACCTTC.

The V and J genes are TRBV5-1 and TRBJ2-3, with 15 nucleotides matching TRBD2. Germline assignment: CDR1 SGHRS and CDR2 YFSETQ. Unmatched junction bases numbered 4, after V lost 0 bases and J lost 2 bases. The CDR3 is made up of 18 amino acids. As DNA, the CDR3 is TGCGCCAGCAGCTTGGGGACTAGCGGGAGGGGTTACACAGATACGCAGTATTTT. It encodes CASSLGTSGRGYTDTQYF.

This sequence joins TRBV9 and TRBJ1-2; possibly TRBD1 for D (5 bases). This CDR3 comprises 13 residues. The V end was cut by 7 bases, the J end by 2 bases, with 12 bases between. Germline CDR1 reads SGDLS; CDR2 reads YYNGEE. CDR3 sequence (DNA): TGTGCCAGCTCCCCGACAGTGAACTATGGCTACACCTTC. The encoded protein is CASSPTVNYGYTF.

This clone was counted a single time. The chain employs TRBV5-1 and TRBJ1-1; 10 bases map to TRBD1. The V gene's germline CDR1 is SGHRS and CDR2 YFSETQ. V gave up 4 bases and J gave up 4 bases; unmatched junction bases: 7. This CDR3 is built from 15 residues. The DNA for the CDR3 is TGCGCCAGCAGCACGACCGGGACAGGGGTCACTGAAGCTTTCTTT. This codes for CASSTTGTGVTEAFF.

The chain links TRBV11-1 to TRBJ2-7, with 7 nucleotides matching TRBD2. This CDR3 contains 14 residues. Trimming cost V 4 bases and J 7 bases; bases outside gene matches: 10. CDR1 and CDR2 from the germline V gene are SGHAT and FQDESV (reference sequence). The DNA of the CDR3 is TGTGCCAGCAGCTACGGACTAGACCCAGGGGAGCAGTACTTC. Protein sequence: CASSYGLDPGEQYF. The entire variable domain, with the rest obtained from reference TRBV11-1 and TRBJ2-7, is as follows: EAEVAQSPRYKITEKSQAVAFWCDPISGHATLYWYRQILGQGPELLVQFQDESVVDDSQLPKDRFSAERLKGVDSTLKIQPAELGDSAMYLCASSYGLDPGEQYFGPGTRLTVT.

The chain employs TRBV2 and TRBJ1-5; TRBD1 matches 7 bases. The CDR3 runs to 15 residues. V was clipped by 3 bases and J by 5 bases; unmatched bases: 7. Germline values: CDR1 SNHLY, CDR2 FYNNEI. CDR3 nucleotides: TGTGCCAGCAGTGACGGCAGGGGGAACCATCAGCCCCAGCATTTT. This codes for CASSDGRGNHQPQHF.

This chain links TRBV2 with TRBJ1-5; D remains ambiguous. The CDR3 is 14 residues long. V lost 1 base and J lost 7, with 11 bases in between. Germline V gene data show CDR1 as SNHLY and CDR2 as FYNNEI. The CDR3 DNA is TGTGCCAGCAGTGAAGGTTTGGAGGCCCAGCCCCAGCATTTT. This translates into CASSEGLEAQPQHF.

The chain joins TRBV2 to TRBJ2-1; no clear D. The CDR3 runs 15 residues. From germline, CDR1 is SNHLY and CDR2 FYNNEI. The V and J ends lost 4 bases and 0 bases respectively, with 10 bases between them. As DNA, the CDR3 is TGTGCCAGCAGTGGGTATGGCAGCTCCTACAATGAGCAGTTCTTC. Translating gives CASSGYGSSYNEQFF.

This sequence joins TRBV2 and TRBJ1-5; D gene ambiguous. CDR3 length equals 15 residues. Trimming left V 4 bases short and J 3 bases short, with 13 bases between. Germline V gene lookup returns CDR1 SNHLY and CDR2 FYNNEI. The CDR3 nucleotides read TGTGCCAGCAGTGGTTCTCCCGCGGCCAATCAGCCCCAGCATTTT. Protein sequence: CASSGSPAANQPQHF.

The rearrangement uses TRBV4-1 and TRBJ2-1, with 14 bases aligning to TRBD2. Germline trimming cut 4 bases from V and 7 bases from J; bases unmatched to any gene: 9. Germline loops: CDR1 MGHRA, CDR2 YSYEKL. CDR3 length equals 17 residues. Here the CDR3 reads CASSRGGLAGAGNEQFF. The CDR3 DNA sequence: TGCGCCAGCAGCCGAGGGGGACTAGCGGGAGCTGGTAATGAGCAGTTCTTC.

The CDR3 region is CASSLHYRGGEQYF. CDR3 DNA sequence: TGTGCCAGCAGTTTGCATTACAGGGGAGGCGAGCAGTACTTC. The chain combines TRBV28 with TRBJ2-7; tentative D call: TRBD1 (7 bases). Germline V lookup: CDR1 MDHEN, CDR2 SYDVKM. Trimming stripped 3 bases from V and 6 bases from J, with 15 bases between. This CDR3 is built from 14 residues. The full variable domain, completed using reference TRBV28 and TRBJ2-7, is DVKVTQSSRYLVKRTGEKVFLECVQDMDHENMFWYRQDPGLGLRLIYFSYDVKMKEKGDIPEGYSVSREKKERFSLILESASTNQTSMYLCASSLHYRGGEQYFGPGTRLTVT.

This chain connects TRBV29-1 to TRBJ1-5, with D maybe TRBD1 (6 bases). This CDR3 is built from 14 residues. Per germline, CDR1 SQVTM and CDR2 ANQGSEA. The V end was cut by 6 bases, the J end by 1 base, with 13 bases between. CDR3 sequence (DNA): TGCAGCGTCGGTACAGGGATGAGCAATCAGCCCCAGCATTTT. Its translation: CSVGTGMSNQPQHF.

The chain uses TRBV28 and TRBJ2-7; 10 bases are a match to TRBD1. V was pared by 6 bases and J by 5 bases, with 7 bases of the junction left unmatched. This CDR3 spans 14 amino acids. The germline V gene has CDR1 MDHEN and CDR2 SYDVKM. CDR3 region: CASSQRDRGHEQYF. Here the CDR3 DNA reads TGTGCCAGCAGCCAACGGGACAGGGGCCACGAGCAGTACTTC. The complete variable domain, with remaining parts taken from reference TRBV28 and TRBJ2-7, reads DVKVTQSSRYLVKRTGEKVFLECVQDMDHENMFWYRQDPGLGLRLIYFSYDVKMKEKGDIPEGYSVSREKKERFSLILESASTNQTSMYLCASSQRDRGHEQYFGPGTRLTVT.

Worth noting for this clone: In the same sample, other DNA sequences code for this CDR3. The rearrangement joins TRBV7-2 to TRBJ2-7; 9 bases line up with TRBD2. The trim removed 1 base at V and 4 bases at J, leaving 5 bases unmatched. Germline V gene lookup returns CDR1 SGHTA and CDR2 FQGNSA. The CDR3 runs 15 residues. CDR3 coding DNA: TGTGCCAGCAGCTTAGAGACTAGCGGAAGATACGAGCAGTACTTC. This codes for CASSLETSGRYEQYF.

The rearrangement joins TRBV5-1 to TRBJ2-5; 8 bases match TRBD2. The CDR3 has 16 residues. Germline V CDR1 and CDR2: SGHRS, YFSETQ. The trim removed 0 bases at V and 5 bases at J, leaving 9 bases unmatched. CDR3 loop: CASSLGGGAGEETQYF. CDR3 nucleotide sequence: TGCGCCAGCAGCTTGGGAGGCGGAGCGGGAGAGGAGACCCAGTACTTC.

This chain links TRBV4-1 with TRBJ1-5; 7 positions match TRBD1. The CDR3 has 16 amino acids. The germline V gene encodes CDR1 MGHRA and CDR2 YSYEKL. V shed 3 bases, J shed 7 bases, and the junction held 12 bases outside the gene matches. The CDR3 loop reads CASSQGFTGVSQPQHF. The CDR3, as DNA: TGCGCCAGCAGCCAGGGATTCACAGGGGTTAGCCAGCCCCAGCATTTT.

This clone was observed once. This chain uses TRBV15 with TRBJ2-7, with 7 bases matching TRBD2. The germline gives CDR1 LNHNV, CDR2 YYDKDF (reference sequence). This CDR3 spans 17 amino acids. The V segment lost 1 base and the J segment 0 bases; nucleotides outside the gene matches: 9. The CDR3 region has the DNA TGTGCCACCAGCAGAGGCTTGGCGGGAGCAAGCTCCTACGAGCAGTACTTC. Its protein is CATSRGLAGASSYEQYF.

About this clone itself: Different DNA sequences within this sample yield the same CDR3. The chain has TRBV28 and TRBJ2-3; 9 positions match TRBD1. Looked up from germline, CDR1 is MDHEN and CDR2 is SYDVKM. This CDR3 has 15 amino acids. The junction had 6 bases not matched to a gene; V was cut back by 5 bases and J by 3 bases. The CDR3 nucleotides are TGTGCCAGCAGTAGGACAGGGGACTTGACAGATACGCAGTATTTT. This translates into CASSRTGDLTDTQYF.

The genes are TRBV2 and TRBJ2-7; either TRBD1 or TRBD2 may fit D (5 bases each). The germline V gene encodes CDR1 SNHLY and CDR2 FYNNEI. The CDR3 covers 16 residues. V was clipped by 6 bases and J by 0 bases, with 18 bases between them. The CDR3 bases are TGTGCCAGCAGGCCCAGGGCCGGAGGCTTCTCCTACGAGCAGTACTTC. Translating gives CASRPRAGGFSYEQYF.

The chain employs TRBV5-4 and TRBJ2-7; D may correspond to TRBD1 or TRBD2 (6 bases each). This CDR3 contains 16 residues. Looked up from germline, CDR1 is SGHNT and CDR2 is YYREEE (reference sequence). The V end was cut by 4 bases, the J end by 4 bases, with 21 bases between. The chain's CDR3 is CASSTSGGQGRYEQYF. CDR3 sequence (DNA): TGTGCCAGCAGCACAAGTGGGGGGCAGGGGCGTTACGAGCAGTACTTC. Combining the CDR3 with reference TRBV5-4 and TRBJ2-7 gives the whole variable domain ETGVTQSPTHLIKTRGQQVTLRCSSQSGHNTVSWYQQALGQGPQFIFQYYREEENGRGNFPPRFSGLQFPNYSSELNVNALELDDSALYLCASSTSGGQGRYEQYFGPGTRLTVT.

The chain joins TRBV21-1 to TRBJ2-1; the table's TRBD2 call for D was not verified on the DNA. TRBV21-1 is a listed pseudogene. This CDR3 spans 16 amino acids. The CDR3, as DNA: TGTGCCAGCAGCAATCGACGGACTAGCGGGATCAATGAGCAGTTCTTC. It is translated as CASSNRRTSGINEQFF.

The chain links TRBV25-1 to TRBJ2-2; 8 nucleotides match TRBD2. The CDR3 spans 17 residues. Germline V gives CDR1 MGHDK, CDR2 SYGVNS. The trim removed 4 bases at V and 6 bases at J, leaving 13 bases unmatched. CDR3 protein: CASSAPVGAGVAGELFF. In DNA, the CDR3 is TGTGCCAGCAGTGCCCCAGTCGGAGCGGGAGTAGCCGGGGAGCTGTTTTTT.

This clone was found many times. Different DNA sequences within this sample yield the same CDR3. This chain joins TRBV20-1 and TRBJ2-3; D is unresolved. Germline V gene lookup returns CDR1 DFQATT and CDR2 SNEGSKA (reference sequence). Trimming stripped 3 bases from V and 0 bases from J, with 1 base between. This CDR3 comprises 11 residues. CDR3 amino acids: CSARSTDTQYF. In DNA, the CDR3 is TGCAGTGCTAGGAGCACAGATACGCAGTATTTT.

This clone was counted between two and nine times. The chain recombines TRBV2 with TRBJ1-5, with a weak D call TRBD1 (6 bases). The germline V and J ends were trimmed by 6 bases and 1 base, with 10 bases remaining between them. CDR1 and CDR2 (germline): SNHLY, FYNNEI. The CDR3 consists of 14 residues. CDR3 nucleotides: TGTGCCAGCAGAGGGGGGGCCAGCAATCAGCCCCAGCATTTT. Protein sequence: CASRGGASNQPQHF.